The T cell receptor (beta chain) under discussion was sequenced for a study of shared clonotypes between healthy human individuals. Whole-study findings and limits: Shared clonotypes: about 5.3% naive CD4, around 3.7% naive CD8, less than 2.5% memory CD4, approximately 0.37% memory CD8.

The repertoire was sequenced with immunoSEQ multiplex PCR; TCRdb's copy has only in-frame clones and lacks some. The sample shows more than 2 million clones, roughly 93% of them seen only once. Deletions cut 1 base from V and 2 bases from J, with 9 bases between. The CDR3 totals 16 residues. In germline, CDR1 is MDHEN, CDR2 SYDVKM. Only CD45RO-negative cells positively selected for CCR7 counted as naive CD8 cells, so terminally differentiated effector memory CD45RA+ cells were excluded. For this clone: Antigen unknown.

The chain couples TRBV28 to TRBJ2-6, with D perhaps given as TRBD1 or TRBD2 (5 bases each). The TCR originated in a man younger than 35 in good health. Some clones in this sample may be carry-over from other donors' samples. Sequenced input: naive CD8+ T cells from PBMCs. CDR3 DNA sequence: TGTGCCAGCAGTTTATCCCGGGGCGCTGGGGCCAACGTCCTGACTTTC. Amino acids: CASSLSRGAGANVLTF. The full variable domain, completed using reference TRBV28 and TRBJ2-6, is DVKVTQSSRYLVKRTGEKVFLECVQDMDHENMFWYRQDPGLGLRLIYFSYDVKMKEKGDIPEGYSVSREKKERFSLILESASTNQTSMYLCASSLSRGAGANVLTFGAGSRLTVL.